This is a list of T cell receptor beta chains from one sample in a study of graft-versus-host responses after intestinal transplantation. No cognate antigen is known for these TCRs. The assay was immunoSEQ multiplex PCR, and TCRdb's table has in-frame clones only and misses some. The sample records about 94,000 clones, over 75% being singletons. Source: unstimulated CD8+ T cells sorted from spleen or lymph node cells, taken before intestinal transplant. These receptor sequences come from a human donor who received an intestinal transplant. Both conserved end residues are trimmed from each CDR3. Clone size is shown for a subset of rows, as once, few, many or a class of expanded clone.

TRBJ2-1,once,TRBV30,AWQDRDRGYEQF
TRBJ2-2,NA,TRBV11-2,ASTLWREEHGELF
TRBJ2-7,NA,TRBV7-8,ASSPGLAGANEQY
TRBJ1-4,NA,TRBV19,ASSPRGTLATNEKLF
TRBJ1-3,NA,TRBV27,ASSLKIRTDLSGNTIY
TRBJ1-1,NA,TRBV4-1,ASSQDPALGRMMNTEAF
TRBJ1-1,NA,TRBV19,ASRTGGTEAF
TRBJ2-6,NA,TRBV9,ASRGLSSGANVLT
TRBJ2-1,NA,TRBV4-2,ASSHTGGYDNEQF
TRBJ2-1,NA,TRBV7-8,ASSLGIYNEQF
TRBJ2-7,NA,TRBV6-5,ASRIGTGNEQY
TRBJ1-2,NA,TRBV9,ASSGRPDRTYGYT
TRBJ2-7,NA,TRBV7-2,ASSLGLAGGAGYEQY
TRBJ1-1,NA,TRBV4-3,ASSQDGLQEAF
TRBJ2-2,few,TRBV5-1,ASSLDLAGTTGELF
TRBJ2-1,NA,TRBV30,AWTVASGGIYNEQF
TRBJ2-7,NA,TRBV19,ASSLGGNYEQY
TRBJ2-7,NA,TRBV4-1,ASSQGRTLYEQY
TRBJ2-3,NA,TRBV10-3,ATGLASGRDTQY
TRBJ2-7,few,TRBV4-3,ASSHQQGTYEQY
TRBJ1-5,once,TRBV2,ASSSPDRNQPQH
TRBJ1-1,NA,TRBV6-5,ASRAGGNTEAF
TRBJ2-5,once,TRBV2,ASGPTWTGKETQY
TRBJ2-7,once,TRBV15,ATSSQREAYEQY
TRBJ1-2,few,TRBV19,ASSPPRAGDGYT
TRBJ2-2,once,TRBV5-1,ASSSDFTGELF
TRBJ2-3,NA,TRBV4-1,ASSQSGGRRDTQY
TRBJ2-3,NA,TRBV10-1,AIDRGVADTQY
TRBJ2-7,NA,TRBV11-2,ASSRGGASSYEQY
TRBJ2-7,NA,TRBV29-1,SVAGTGLYEQC
TRBJ2-7,once,TRBV7-9,ASTSPDRTYEQY
TRBJ2-2,few,TRBV19,ASSIGGELF
TRBJ1-5,once,TRBV5-8,ASSRDQPQH
TRBJ1-1,NA,TRBV9,ASSVSGRNTEAF
TRBJ2-5,NA,TRBV9,ASSATSGGGQETQY
TRBJ2-2,NA,TRBV7-6,ASSPKNTGELF
TRBJ1-2,NA,TRBV6-5,ASHQGGQKGVGYT
TRBJ1-5,NA,TRBV27,ASSLLPGNQPQH
TRBJ1-1,NA,TRBV19,ASSMGENTEAF
TRBJ1-5,NA,TRBV28,ASSSLYSNQPQH
TRBJ2-7,NA,TRBV11-3,ASTFRQGTVYEQY
TRBJ2-7,NA,TRBV27,ASSLGTGAYEQY
TRBJ2-3,NA,TRBV28,ASSYQGRVHTDTQY
TRBJ2-1,NA,TRBV2,ATYTPTGPLGKQF
TRBJ2-7,NA,TRBV6-5,ASSWTGGSYEQY
TRBJ1-1,NA,TRBV4-1,ASSQEGRKTEAF
TRBJ1-1,NA,TRBV5-6,ASSLIWAGVNTEAF
TRBJ2-7,NA,TRBV4-1,ASSQEGLDEQY
TRBJ1-2,NA,TRBV28,ASIPWGQAGVSGYT